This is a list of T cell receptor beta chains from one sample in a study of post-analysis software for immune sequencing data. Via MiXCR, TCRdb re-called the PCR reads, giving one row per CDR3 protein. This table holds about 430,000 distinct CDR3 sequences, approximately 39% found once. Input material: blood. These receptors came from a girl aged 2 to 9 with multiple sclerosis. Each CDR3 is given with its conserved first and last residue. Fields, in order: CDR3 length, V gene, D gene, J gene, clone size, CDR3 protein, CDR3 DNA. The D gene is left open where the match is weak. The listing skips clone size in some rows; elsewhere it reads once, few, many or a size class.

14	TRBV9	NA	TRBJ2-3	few	CASSVLGDTDTQYF	TGTGCCAGCAGCGTCCTGGGAGACACAGATACGCAGTATTTT
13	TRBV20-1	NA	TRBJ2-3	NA	CSATGTSTDTQYF	TGCAGTGCTACCGGGACTAGCACAGATACGCAGTATTTT
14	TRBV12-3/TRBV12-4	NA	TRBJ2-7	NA	CASSWGDFLYEQYF	TGTGCCAGCAGTTGGGGGGACTTCCTTTACGAGCAGTACTTC
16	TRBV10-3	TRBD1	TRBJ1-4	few	CAISRQGKTTNEKLFF	TGTGCCATCAGCCGACAGGGGAAAACAACTAATGAAAAACTGTTTTTT
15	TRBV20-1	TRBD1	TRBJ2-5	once	CSARDVQTGRETQYF	TGCAGTGCTAGAGATGTTCAGACAGGGAGAGAGACCCAGTACTTC
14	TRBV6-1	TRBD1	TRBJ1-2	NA	CASRQGASNYGYTF	TGTGCCAGCCGACAGGGGGCTTCAAACTATGGCTACACCTTC
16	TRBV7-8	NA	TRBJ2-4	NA	CASSLLGGAAKNIQYF	TGTGCCAGCAGCTTACTTGGAGGGGCGGCCAAAAACATTCAGTACTTC
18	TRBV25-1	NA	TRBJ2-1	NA	CASSEISSQGRRGNEQFF	TGTGCCAGCAGTGAGATTAGTAGTCAGGGGCGGAGGGGCAATGAGCAGTTCTTC
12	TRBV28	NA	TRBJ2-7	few	CASSLRPLEQYF	TGTGCCAGCAGTTTACGCCCCCTCGAGCAGTACTTC
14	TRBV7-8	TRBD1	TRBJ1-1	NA	CASSVRQGNTEAFF	TGTGCCAGCAGCGTGAGACAGGGGAACACTGAAGCTTTCTTT
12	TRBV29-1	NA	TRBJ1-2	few	CSVGPENYGYTF	TGCAGCGTCGGACCAGAGAACTATGGCTACACCTTC
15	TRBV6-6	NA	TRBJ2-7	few	CASSYSGGGLGEQYF	TGTGCCAGCAGTTACTCTGGTGGGGGACTGGGCGAGCAGTACTTC
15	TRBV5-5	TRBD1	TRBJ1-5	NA	CASSRDSHSNQPQHF	TGTGCCAGCAGTCGGGACAGCCATAGCAATCAGCCCCAGCATTTT
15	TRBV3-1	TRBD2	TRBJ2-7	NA	CASSHFSGRAHEQYF	TGTGCCAGCAGCCATTTTAGCGGGAGGGCCCACGAGCAGTACTTC
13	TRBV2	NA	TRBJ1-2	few	CASISGNWHGYTF	TGTGCCAGCATTTCGGGGAATTGGCATGGCTACACCTTC
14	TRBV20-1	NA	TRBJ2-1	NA	CSASGLSLTNEQFF	TGCAGTGCTAGCGGGCTATCTTTGACCAATGAGCAGTTCTTC
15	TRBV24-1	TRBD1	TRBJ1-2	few	CATSAHDRDRYGYTF	TGTGCCACCAGTGCGCATGACAGGGATCGCTATGGCTACACCTTC
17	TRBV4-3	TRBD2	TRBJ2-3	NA	CAGSQGRVLAGSDTQYF	TGCGCCGGCAGCCAGGGGAGAGTGCTAGCGGGATCAGATACGCAGTATTTT
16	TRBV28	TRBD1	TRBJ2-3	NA	CASSFWDRGAPDTQYF	TGTGCCAGCAGTTTCTGGGACAGGGGGGCCCCAGATACGCAGTATTTT
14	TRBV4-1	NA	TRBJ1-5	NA	CASSQDRASGYEHF	TGCGCCAGCAGCCAAGATCGGGCTAGCGGCTACGAGCATTTT
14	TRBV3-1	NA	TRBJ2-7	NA	CASSGGPISYEQYF	TGTGCCAGCAGTGGCGGACCGATTTCCTACGAGCAGTACTTC
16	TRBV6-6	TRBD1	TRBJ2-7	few	CASSYSGGQGAHEQYF	TGTGCCAGCAGTTACTCGGGGGGACAGGGGGCGCACGAGCAGTACTTC
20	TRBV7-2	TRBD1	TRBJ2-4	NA	CASSSTAHRNRGLVKNIQYF	TGTGCCAGCAGCTCAACGGCTCACCGTAACAGGGGGCTGGTCAAAAACATTCAGTACTTC
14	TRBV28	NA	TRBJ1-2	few	CASSLQAQARGYTF	TGTGCCAGCAGTCTCCAGGCCCAGGCGAGGGGCTACACCTTC
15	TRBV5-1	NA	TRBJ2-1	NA	CASSPRPGDYNEQFF	TGCGCCAGCAGCCCCCGTCCGGGGGACTACAATGAGCAGTTCTTC
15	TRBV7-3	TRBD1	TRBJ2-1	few	CASSTQGQIYNEQFF	TGTGCCAGCAGCACGCAGGGACAGATATACAATGAGCAGTTCTTC
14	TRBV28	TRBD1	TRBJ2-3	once	CASEGTGSTDTQYF	TGTGCCAGCGAAGGGACAGGGAGCACAGATACGCAGTATTTT
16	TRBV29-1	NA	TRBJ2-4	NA	CNVEEGGSDAKNIQYF	TGCAACGTTGAAGAGGGTGGTAGTGACGCCAAAAACATTCAGTACTTC
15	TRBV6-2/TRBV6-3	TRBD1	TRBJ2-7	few	CASSRSGTGSYEQYF	TGTGCCAGCAGTAGGTCCGGGACAGGGTCCTACGAGCAGTACTTC
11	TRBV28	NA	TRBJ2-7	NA	CTSSTLYEQYF	TGTACCAGCAGTACCCTGTACGAGCAGTACTTC
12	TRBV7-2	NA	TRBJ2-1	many	CASSFLGNEQFF	TGTGCCAGCAGCTTCCTGGGTAATGAGCAGTTCTTC
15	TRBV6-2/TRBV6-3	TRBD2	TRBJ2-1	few	CASNPSGRAYNEQFF	TGTGCCAGCAACCCTAGCGGGAGGGCTTACAATGAGCAGTTCTTC
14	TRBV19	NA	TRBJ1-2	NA	CASSIPGSMYGYTF	TGTGCCAGTAGTATTCCAGGAAGCATGTATGGCTACACCTTC
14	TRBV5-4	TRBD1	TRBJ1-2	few	CASSQTGGNYGYTF	TGTGCCAGCAGCCAGACAGGGGGTAACTATGGCTACACCTTC
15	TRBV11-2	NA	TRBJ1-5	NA	CASSLEVGRNQPQHF	TGTGCCAGCAGCTTAGAGGTCGGACGCAATCAGCCCCAGCATTTT
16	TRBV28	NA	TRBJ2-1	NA	CASSLNLAPPYNEQFF	TGTGCCAGCAGTTTAAATTTGGCACCGCCCTACAATGAGCAGTTCTTC
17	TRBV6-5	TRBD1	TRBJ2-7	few	CASSYSIGGQGVYEQYF	TGTGCCAGCAGTTACTCGATAGGGGGACAGGGGGTTTACGAGCAGTACTTC
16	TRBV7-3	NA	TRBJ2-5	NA	CASSLFGTANQETQYF	TGTGCCAGCAGCTTATTCGGGACGGCTAACCAAGAGACCCAGTACTTC
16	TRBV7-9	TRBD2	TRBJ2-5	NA	CASSLGTSVGQETQYF	TGTGCCAGCAGCTTGGGGACTAGCGTCGGTCAAGAGACCCAGTACTTC
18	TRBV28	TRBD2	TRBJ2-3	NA	CASSQRGLAGGPSDTQYF	TGTGCCAGCAGCCAGAGGGGACTAGCGGGAGGGCCTTCAGATACGCAGTATTTT
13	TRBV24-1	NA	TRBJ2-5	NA	CATSRGPKETQYF	TGTGCCACCAGCCGGGGGCCCAAAGAGACCCAGTACTTC